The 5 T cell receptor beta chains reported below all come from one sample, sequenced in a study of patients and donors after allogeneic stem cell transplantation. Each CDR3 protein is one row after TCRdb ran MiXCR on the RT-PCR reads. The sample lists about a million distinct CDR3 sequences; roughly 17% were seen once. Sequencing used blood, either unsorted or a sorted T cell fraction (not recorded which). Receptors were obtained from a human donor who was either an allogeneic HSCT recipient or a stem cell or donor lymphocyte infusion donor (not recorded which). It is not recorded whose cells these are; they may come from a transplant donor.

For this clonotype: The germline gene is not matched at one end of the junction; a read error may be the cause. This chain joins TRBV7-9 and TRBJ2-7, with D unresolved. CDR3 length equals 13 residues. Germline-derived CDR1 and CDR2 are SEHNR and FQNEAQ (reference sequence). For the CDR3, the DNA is TGTGCCAGCAGCTTAGACTATACCTACGATCAGTACTTC. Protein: CASSLDYTYDQYF.

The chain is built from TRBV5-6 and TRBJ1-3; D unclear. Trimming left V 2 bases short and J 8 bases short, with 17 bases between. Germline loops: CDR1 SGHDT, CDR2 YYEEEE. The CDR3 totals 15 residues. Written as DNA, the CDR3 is TGTGCCAGCAGCTTTCGGGCAACCCGGTTGGACACCATATATTTT. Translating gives CASSFRATRLDTIYF.

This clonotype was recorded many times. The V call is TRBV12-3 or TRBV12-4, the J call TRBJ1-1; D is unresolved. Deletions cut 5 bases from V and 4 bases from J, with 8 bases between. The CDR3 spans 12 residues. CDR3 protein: CASSPPSTEAFF. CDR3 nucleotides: TGTGCCAGCAGTCCTCCTAGCACTGAAGCTTTCTTT.

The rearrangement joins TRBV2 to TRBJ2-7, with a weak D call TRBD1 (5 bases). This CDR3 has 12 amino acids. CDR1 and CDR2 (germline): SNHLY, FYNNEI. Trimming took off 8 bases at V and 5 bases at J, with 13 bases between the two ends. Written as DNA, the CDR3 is TGTGCCAGCTGCCCTCCCAGGGACGAGCAGTACTTC. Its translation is CASCPPRDEQYF.

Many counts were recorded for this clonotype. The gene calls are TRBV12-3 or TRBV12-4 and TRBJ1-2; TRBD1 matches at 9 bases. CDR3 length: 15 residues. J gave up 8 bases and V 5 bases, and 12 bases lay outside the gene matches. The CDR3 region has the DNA TGTGCCAGCAGTCCCTCCGGGACAGGGTCCGGGGGCTACACCTTC. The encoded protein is CASSPSGTGSGGYTF.